A selection of T cell receptor beta chains follows, all from one sample in a study of shared clonotypes between healthy human individuals. This table comes from immunoSEQ multiplex PCR, and its TCRdb copy is limited to in-frame clones, with some not included. Here the sample spans approximately 2.5 million clones, around nine tenths being singletons. Sequencing was carried out using naive CD4+ T cells sorted from blood. The receptors stem from a young man in good health. Both conserved end residues are part of each CDR3. The D gene is left open where the match is weak. Size values are once, few and many counts, or a class for expanded clones, and some rows have none.

>-|13|-|TRBV6-6|TRBJ1-1
TGTGCCAGCAGTTACTCAGGAGGCTCTGAAGCTTTCTTT
CASSYSGGSEAFF
>TRBD1|16|once|TRBV5-1|TRBJ1-3
TGCGCCAGCAGCCCAAGACAGGGGGCGCCTGGAAACACCATATATTTT
CASSPRQGAPGNTIYF
>TRBD2|15|-|TRBV7-9|TRBJ2-5
TGTGCCAGCAGCTCGGGACTAGCGGGATGGGAGACCCAGTACTTC
CASSSGLAGWETQYF
>-|12|-|TRBV6-6|TRBJ1-2
TGTGCCAGCAGCTCGAATAACTATGGCTACACCTTC
CASSSNNYGYTF
>-|11|-|TRBV19|TRBJ2-3
TGTGCCAGTAGTAGAGTAGATACGCAGTATTTT
CASSRVDTQYF
>-|12|-|TRBV5-8|TRBJ2-1
TGTGCCAGCAGCCCCTCGCGATCAGAGCAGTTCTTC
CASSPSRSEQFF
>-|13|once|TRBV6-5|TRBJ1-2
TGTGCCAGCAGTTACATCCAGGGGCTGGGCTACACCTTC
CASSYIQGLGYTF
>-|15|-|TRBV7-8|TRBJ2-7
TGTGCCAGCAGCCCCTTGGACAGTCGCACCTACGAGCAGTACTTC
CASSPLDSRTYEQYF
>-|16|-|TRBV7-2|TRBJ1-2
TGTGCCAGCAGCTTAGCTCGACCGGGGGTAGGCTATGGCTACACCTTC
CASSLARPGVGYGYTF
>TRBD1|15|-|TRBV19|TRBJ1-6
TGTGCCAGTACGGAGGGGGCGACTCTTAATTCACCCCTCCACTTT
CASTEGATLNSPLHF
>TRBD1|16|-|TRBV6-5|TRBJ1-1
TGTGCCAGCAGCTACCGGGACAGGGGTAGGGACACTGAAGCTTTCTTT
CASSYRDRGRDTEAFF
>-|14|-|TRBV15|TRBJ2-3
TGTGCCACCAGCAGAGACAGGGGTGGAGATACGCAGTATTTT
CATSRDRGGDTQYF
>-|14|-|TRBV5-1|TRBJ1-5
TGCGCCAGCAGCTTGGGGGATGGGGACTGGGCCCAGCATTTT
CASSLGDGDWAQHF
>-|14|-|TRBV4-1|TRBJ1-5
TGCGCCAGCAGCCCCGGGGAGAGGGGACAGCCCCAGCATTTT
CASSPGERGQPQHF
>-|15|-|TRBV30|TRBJ2-4
TGTGCCTGGAGTACAGCGCGCCTAGCCAAAAACATTCAGTACTTC
CAWSTARLAKNIQYF
>TRBD2|15|-|TRBV7-9|TRBJ2-7
TGTGCCAGCACCCGAAACGGACTAGCGGGAGCTGAGCAGTACTTC
CASTRNGLAGAEQYF
>-|15|-|TRBV30|TRBJ2-1
TGTGCCTGGAGTAGTGGGGGGCCATCCTACAATGAGCAGTTCTTC
CAWSSGGPSYNEQFF
>-|13|-|TRBV10-1|TRBJ2-2
TGCGCCAGCAGTGAGTCGTTGCCCGGGGAGCTGTTTTTT
CASSESLPGELFF